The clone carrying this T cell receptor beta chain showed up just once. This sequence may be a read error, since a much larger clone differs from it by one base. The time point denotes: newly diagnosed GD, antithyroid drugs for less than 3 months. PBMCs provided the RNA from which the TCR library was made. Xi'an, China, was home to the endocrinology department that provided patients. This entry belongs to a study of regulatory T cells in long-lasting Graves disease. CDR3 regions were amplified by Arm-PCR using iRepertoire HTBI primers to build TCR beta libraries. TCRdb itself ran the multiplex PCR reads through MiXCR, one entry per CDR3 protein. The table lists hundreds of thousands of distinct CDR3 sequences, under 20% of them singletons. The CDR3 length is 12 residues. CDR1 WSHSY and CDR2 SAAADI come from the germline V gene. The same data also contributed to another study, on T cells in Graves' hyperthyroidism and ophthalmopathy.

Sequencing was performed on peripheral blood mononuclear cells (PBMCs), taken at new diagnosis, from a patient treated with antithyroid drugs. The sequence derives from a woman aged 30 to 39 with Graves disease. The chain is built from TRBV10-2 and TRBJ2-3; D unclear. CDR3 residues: CVSSYTADTQYF. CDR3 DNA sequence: TGCGTCAGCAGTTACACAGCAGATACGCAGTATTTT.